This T cell receptor beta chain was sequenced in a study of shared clonotypes between healthy human individuals. Points from the study as a whole: Donor scarcity curtailed the genetic and exposure-history diversity represented herein. Non-shared clonotypes had lower generation probabilities than clonotypes shared by all four sorted-subset donors.

CDR3 length: 15 amino acids. The germline V gene has CDR1 GTSNPN and CDR2 SVGIG (reference sequence). The ends were cut back, 0 bases at V and 2 bases at J, with 10 bases in the middle. Naivety among CD8 cells was defined by CD45RO negativity and positive CCR7 selection, thereby excluding terminally differentiated effector memory CD45RA+ cells. For this clone: Its antigen is as yet unknown.

An assay was performed, and its level was deep. Sequencing was performed with immunoSEQ multiplex PCR; in TCRdb, only in-frame clones are kept and a portion is missing. The sample records about 2 million clones, approximately 94% being singletons. V and J are TRBV30 and TRBJ2-2; tentative D call: TRBD1 (6 bases). The sample was naive CD8+ T cells sorted from blood. The receptor comes from a man in his late teens or twenties in good health. CDR3 sequence (DNA): TGTGCCTGGAGTGTCACAGGGCTAAACACCGGGGAGCTGTTTTTT. Translation gives CAWSVTGLNTGELFF.